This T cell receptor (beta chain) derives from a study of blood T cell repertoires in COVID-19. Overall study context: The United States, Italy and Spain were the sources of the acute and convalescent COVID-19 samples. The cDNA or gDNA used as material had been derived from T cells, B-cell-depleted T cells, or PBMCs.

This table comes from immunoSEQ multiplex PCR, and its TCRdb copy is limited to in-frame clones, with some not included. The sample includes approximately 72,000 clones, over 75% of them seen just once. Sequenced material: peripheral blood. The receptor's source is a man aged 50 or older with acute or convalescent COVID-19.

The CDR3: CASSQQMGLAPATQYF. The CDR3 DNA sequence: TGCGCCAGCAGCCAACAAATGGGACTAGCCCCAGCGACCCAGTACTTC. The chain employs TRBV4-1 and TRBJ2-5, with 9 bases identical to TRBD2. After removal of 2 bases from V and 7 bases from J, the junction contained 11 bases not matched to a gene. The CDR3 length is 16 residues. In germline, CDR1 is MGHRA, CDR2 YSYEKL.